These T cell receptor beta chains were read from a single sample in a study of blood T cell repertoires in COVID-19. Assay used: immunoSEQ multiplex PCR; TCRdb lists only in-frame clones, some missing. The sample lists approximately 170,000 clones; approximately 84% were seen once. What was sequenced was PBMCs or T cells enriched from blood (not recorded which). These TCRs come from a woman aged 25 to 39 who had recovered from COVID-19. Each CDR3 is given with its conserved first and last residue. The D gene is left open where the match is weak. The listing skips clone size in some rows; elsewhere it reads once, few, many or a size class.

TRBV28	NA	TRBD2	TRBJ2-5	CASRPGTSGHPQLSRTQYF	TGTGCCAGCAGACCCGGGACTAGCGGCCACCCACAACTTTCGCGGACCCAGTACTTC
TRBV7-6	NA	NA	TRBJ2-7	CASSLDGSYEQYF	TGTGCCAGCAGTCTAGACGGTTCCTACGAGCAGTACTTC
TRBV27	NA	NA	TRBJ1-1	CASSFSWANTEAFF	TGTGCCAGCAGTTTTAGTTGGGCGAACACTGAAGCTTTCTTT
TRBV6-5	NA	TRBD2	TRBJ2-2	CASRQAGGGTGELFF	TGTGCCAGCAGACAAGCGGGAGGGGGAACCGGGGAGCTGTTTTTT
TRBV2	NA	TRBD1	TRBJ2-2	CASRGDRANTGELFF	TGTGCCAGCAGAGGGGACAGGGCGAACACCGGGGAGCTGTTTTTT
TRBV24-1	NA	NA	TRBJ2-7	CATSDEGLPEQYF	TGTGCCACCAGTGATGAGGGCCTACCCGAGCAGTACTTC
TRBV27	NA	NA	TRBJ1-1	CASSRYMNTEAFF	TGTGCCAGCAGTAGATACATGAACACTGAAGCTTTCTTT
TRBV27	NA	TRBD1	TRBJ1-1	CASSLSGQGLTSTEAFF	TGTGCCAGCAGTTTGTCGGGACAGGGCCTTACCTCCACTGAAGCTTTCTTT
TRBV4-2	few	NA	TRBJ2-7	CASSQEAVSSYEQYF	TGTGCCAGCAGCCAAGAGGCCGTCAGCTCCTACGAGCAGTACTTC
TRBV27	NA	NA	TRBJ1-1	CASSIDRPPNTEAFF	TGTGCCAGCAGTATCGACAGGCCCCCAAACACTGAAGCTTTCTTT
TRBV7-9	NA	NA	TRBJ2-6	CASSFSMAGANVLTF	TGTGCCAGCAGCTTCAGTATGGCTGGGGCCAACGTCCTGACTTTC
TRBV29-1	NA	TRBD1	TRBJ2-1	CSVPPVGTGGYNEQFF	TGCAGCGTTCCACCCGTAGGGACAGGGGGCTACAATGAGCAGTTCTTC
TRBV4-2	NA	TRBD1	TRBJ1-3	CASGRTGEKRNTIYF	TGTGCCAGCGGGCGGACAGGGGAAAAAAGAAACACCATATATTTT
TRBV19	NA	TRBD1	TRBJ1-4	CASTPDRRNEKLFF	TGTGCCAGTACCCCGGACAGGCGTAATGAAAAACTGTTTTTT
TRBV6-5	NA	TRBD1	TRBJ1-4	CASSRRQGLEKLFF	TGTGCCAGCAGCCGTAGACAGGGTTTGGAAAAACTGTTTTTT
TRBV7-7	once	TRBD2	TRBJ2-3	CASSLFTGGSGTQYF	TGTGCTAGCAGTCTATTCACGGGCGGGAGTGGTACGCAGTATTTT
TRBV7-2	NA	NA	TRBJ1-5	CASSNRTPISNQPQHF	TGTGCCAGCAGCAATCGGACACCCATCAGCAATCAGCCCCAGCATTTT
TRBV6-4	NA	NA	TRBJ2-4	CASSEEVGAKNIQYF	TGTGCCAGCAGTGAGGAGGTAGGAGCCAAAAACATTCAGTACTTC
TRBV4-2	NA	TRBD2	TRBJ2-3	CASSQDRSRGGVTDTQYF	TGTGCCAGCAGCCAAGATCGGAGTCGGGGGGGCGTCACAGATACGCAGTATTTT
TRBV4-2	NA	NA	TRBJ1-5	CASSQWGGNQPQHF	TGTGCCAGCAGCCAATGGGGGGGCAATCAGCCCCAGCATTTT
TRBV5-3	few	NA	TRBJ1-2	CARSTRQAGFPILGYTF	TGTGCCAGAAGCACCCGACAGGCAGGGTTCCCTATATTAGGCTACACCTTC
TRBV18	NA	NA	TRBJ1-1	CASSPRGGAGTEAFF	TGTGCCAGCTCACCACGGGGAGGGGCGGGGACTGAAGCTTTCTTT
TRBV4-2	NA	TRBD1	TRBJ2-1	CASSQGTGPYNEQFF	TGTGCCAGCAGCCAAGGGACAGGGCCTTACAATGAGCAGTTCTTC
TRBV6-6	NA	TRBD2	TRBJ2-5	CASSPRQRGNQETQYF	TGTGCCAGCAGTCCCCGGCAGCGGGGTAACCAAGAGACCCAGTACTTC
TRBV7-9	NA	TRBD2	TRBJ2-5	CASSPGLAGGPQETQYF	TGTGCCAGCAGCCCTGGACTAGCGGGAGGCCCACAAGAGACCCAGTACTTC
TRBV7-8	NA	TRBD2	TRBJ2-1	CASSPTSGNNEQFF	TGTGCCAGCAGCCCGACTAGCGGCAACAATGAGCAGTTCTTC
TRBV6-5	NA	NA	TRBJ1-2	CASRARGTPYGYTF	TGTGCCAGCAGAGCGCGCGGGACGCCCTATGGCTACACCTTC
TRBV28	NA	NA	TRBJ1-6	CASSTPGQLRSSPLHF	TGTGCCAGCAGTACCCCTGGACAACTAAGGAGCTCCCCCCTCCACTTT
TRBV18	NA	TRBD1	TRBJ2-7	CASSPLGTGAYEQYF	TGTGCCAGCTCGCCCCTCGGGACAGGGGCCTACGAGCAGTACTTC
TRBV24-1	NA	TRBD2	TRBJ2-1	CATRGDRNEQFF	TGTGCCACCCGGGGGGATAGAAATGAGCAGTTCTTC
TRBV27	NA	NA	TRBJ2-1	CASGRLAVYNEQFF	TGTGCCAGCGGTCGGCTAGCAGTTTACAATGAGCAGTTCTTC
TRBV5-1	NA	TRBD2	TRBJ2-1	CASSLGTTMFNEQFF	TGCGCCAGCAGCCTAGGGACTACCATGTTTAATGAGCAGTTCTTC
TRBV15	NA	TRBD1	TRBJ1-2	CATSRPGQVPSYTF	TGTGCCACCAGCAGACCGGGACAGGTCCCCAGCTACACCTTC
TRBV29-1	once	NA	TRBJ2-7	CSVVDQPRSYEQYF	TGCAGCGTTGTAGACCAACCGCGTTCGTACGAGCAGTACTTC
TRBV27	NA	NA	TRBJ2-1	CASKPAVQGYNEQFF	TGTGCCAGCAAACCAGCGGTACAGGGATACAATGAGCAGTTCTTC
TRBV7-2	NA	TRBD2	TRBJ2-5	CASSLRLAGAETQYF	TGTGCCAGCAGCTTAAGACTAGCGGGAGCGGAGACCCAGTACTTC
TRBV5-4	NA	NA	TRBJ1-1	CASSLEGRWVTEAFF	TGTGCCAGCAGCTTGGAAGGCAGGTGGGTCACTGAAGCTTTCTTT
TRBV5-5	few	TRBD1	TRBJ1-2	CASSLEGQATNYGYTF	TGTGCCAGCAGCTTGGAAGGACAGGCGACTAACTATGGCTACACCTTC
TRBV7-2	once	NA	TRBJ1-2	CASSLMAPGHGYTF	TGTGCCAGCAGCTTAATGGCGCCAGGGCATGGCTACACCTTC
TRBV19	NA	TRBD2	TRBJ2-3	CASRNYFRLAGETDTQYF	TGTGCCAGTAGAAACTACTTTCGACTAGCGGGAGAAACAGATACGCAGTATTTT
TRBV29-1	NA	NA	TRBJ2-1	CSVEDHNRVEKSYNEQFF	TGCAGCGTTGAAGATCATAACAGGGTCGAAAAGTCCTACAATGAGCAGTTCTTC